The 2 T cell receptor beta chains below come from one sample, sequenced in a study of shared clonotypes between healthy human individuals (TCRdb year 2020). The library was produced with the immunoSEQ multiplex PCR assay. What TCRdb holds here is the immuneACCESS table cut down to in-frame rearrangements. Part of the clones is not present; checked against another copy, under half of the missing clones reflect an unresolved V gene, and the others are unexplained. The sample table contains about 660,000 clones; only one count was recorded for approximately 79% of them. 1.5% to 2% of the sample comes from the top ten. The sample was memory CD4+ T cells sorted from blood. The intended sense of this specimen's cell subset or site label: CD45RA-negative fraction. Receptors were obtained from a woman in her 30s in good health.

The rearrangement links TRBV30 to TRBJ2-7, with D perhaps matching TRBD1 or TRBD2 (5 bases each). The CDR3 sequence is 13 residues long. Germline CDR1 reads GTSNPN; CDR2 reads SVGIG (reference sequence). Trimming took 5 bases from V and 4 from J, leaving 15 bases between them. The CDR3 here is CAWSRDGPYEQYF. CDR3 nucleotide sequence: TGTGCCTGGTCCCGGGACGGCCCGTACGAGCAGTACTTC.

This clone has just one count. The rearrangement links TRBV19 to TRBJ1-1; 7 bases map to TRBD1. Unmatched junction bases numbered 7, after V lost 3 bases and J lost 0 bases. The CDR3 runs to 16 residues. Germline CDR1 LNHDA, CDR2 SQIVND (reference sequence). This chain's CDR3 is CASSIRNRGMNTEAFF. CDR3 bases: TGTGCCAGTAGTATTAGGAACAGGGGCATGAACACTGAAGCTTTCTTT.